The 26 T cell receptor beta chains below were found in one sample sequenced in a study of blood T cell repertoires in COVID-19. Sequencing was performed with immunoSEQ multiplex PCR; in TCRdb, only in-frame clones are kept and a portion is missing. Counted here are some 160,000 clones, 89% occurring once; the ten biggest clones make up about 3%. Sequencing used peripheral blood. Every receptor here comes from a man between 60 and 70 years old with acute or convalescent COVID-19.

This chain links TRBV24-1 with TRBJ1-5; D might be TRBD1 (6 bases). Germline V gene sequence: CDR1 KGHDR, CDR2 SFDVKD. CDR3 length equals 13 residues. The V end lost 5 bases, the J end lost 4 bases, and 8 bases lay between the germline ends. CDR3 amino acids: CATSVQGNQPQHF. The CDR3, as DNA: TGTGCCACCAGTGTACAGGGTAATCAGCCCCAGCATTTT.

J is TRBJ1-1 and V is TRBV2; possibly TRBD1 for D (5 bases). The CDR3 consists of 15 residues. The V end was cut by 8 bases, the J end by 4 bases, with 20 bases between. In germline, CDR1 is SNHLY, CDR2 FYNNEI. Here the CDR3 DNA reads TGTGCCAGCGTCCGACAGCCTATCTCGTTCACTGAAGCTTTCTTT. It specifies CASVRQPISFTEAFF.

V usage is TRBV6-5 and J usage is TRBJ1-2; D is unresolved. Germline CDR1 MNHEY, CDR2 SVGAGI. The CDR3 spans 15 residues. Trimming took off 4 bases at V and 0 bases at J, with 12 bases between the two ends. The CDR3 protein is CASSSPSLTNYGYTF. The CDR3 coding sequence is TGTGCCAGCAGTTCCCCTTCCTTAACTAACTATGGCTACACCTTC.

The CDR3 loop reads CSVDDSGTGQLGYTF. DNA for the CDR3: TGCAGCGTTGACGATTCCGGGACAGGGCAGTTGGGCTACACCTTC. The chain combines TRBV29-1 with TRBJ1-2; 9 nucleotides match TRBD1. Germline loops: CDR1 SQVTM, CDR2 ANQGSEA. The CDR3 length is 15 residues. Unmatched junction bases numbered 13, after V lost 3 bases and J lost 8 bases.

The V and J genes are TRBV6-1 and TRBJ1-5, with 8 bases matching TRBD1. The V segment lost 4 bases and the J segment 0 bases; nucleotides outside the gene matches: 8. The germline gives CDR1 MNHNS, CDR2 SASEGT. The CDR3 runs to 17 residues. CDR3 sequence: CASSAGTGGLSNQPQHF. The CDR3 DNA reads as TGTGCCAGCAGTGCCGGAACAGGGGGTCTTAGCAATCAGCCCCAGCATTTT.

CDR3 sequence reads: CASSGTGGIKTGELFF. The DNA of the CDR3 is TGCGCCAGCAGCGGGACAGGGGGAATAAAGACCGGGGAGCTGTTTTTT. This chain links TRBV5-1 with TRBJ2-2; 11 bases are a match to TRBD1. Germline lookup yields CDR1 SGHRS and CDR2 YFSETQ. Trimming cost V 4 bases and J 5 bases; bases outside gene matches: 7. The CDR3 contains 16 residues.

The chain couples TRBV18 to TRBJ2-1; TRBD1 aligns across 9 bases. This CDR3 is built from 15 residues. Trimming took 6 bases from V and 6 from J; bases not matched to a gene: 9. Germline values: CDR1 KGHSH, CDR2 LQKENI. The DNA of the CDR3 is TGTGCCAGCTCGCCGCCCGGGACAGGGAGCAATGAGCAGTTCTTC. Encoded protein: CASSPPGTGSNEQFF.

V is TRBV18 and J is TRBJ1-1; 10 bases are a match to TRBD1. The V and J ends lost 0 bases and 4 bases, in that order; junction bases with no gene match: 11. The CDR3 is 18 amino acids. CDR1 KGHSH and CDR2 LQKENI come from the germline V gene. The CDR3 here is CASSPPQSRDRGGTEAFF. The CDR3 nucleotides read TGTGCCAGCTCACCACCGCAGTCCCGGGACAGGGGTGGCACTGAAGCTTTCTTT. Full variable domain (missing parts from reference TRBV18 and TRBJ1-1): NAGVMQNPRHLVRRRGQEARLRCSPMKGHSHVYWYRQLPEEGLKFMVYLQKENIIDESGMPKERFSAEFPKEGPSILRIQQVVRGDSAAYFCASSPPQSRDRGGTEAFFGQGTRLTVV.

V is TRBV4-2 and J is TRBJ2-3, with a weak D call TRBD2 (5 bases). CDR1 and CDR2 from the germline V gene are LGHNA and YNFKEQ. CDR3 length: 13 residues. V lost 0 bases and J lost 5, with 6 bases in between. This chain's CDR3 is CASSQDSVDTQYF. The CDR3 DNA reads as TGTGCCAGCAGCCAAGATAGCGTAGATACGCAGTATTTT.

The chain carries TRBV24-1 and TRBJ1-2, with TRBD1 matching 7 bases. The junction had 4 bases not matched to a gene; V was cut back by 6 bases and J by 4 bases. The CDR3 is 13 residues long. The germline V gene encodes CDR1 KGHDR and CDR2 SFDVKD. CDR3 protein: CATSLAGGYGYTF. In DNA, the CDR3 is TGTGCCACCAGTCTGGCAGGGGGCTATGGCTACACCTTC.

J is TRBJ1-1 and V is TRBV5-1; 9 nucleotides align to TRBD1. Germline CDR1 reads SGHRS; CDR2 reads YFSETQ. The V gene end was trimmed by 1 base and the J gene end by 4 bases; junction bases not matched to a gene: 8. The CDR3 consists of 16 residues. The CDR3 DNA reads TGCGCCAGCAGCTTGAACAGGGGGCAGTTGAGCACTGAAGCTTTCTTT. Its translation: CASSLNRGQLSTEAFF.

The rearrangement uses TRBV19 and TRBJ1-1, with D possibly matching TRBD1 (6 bases). The CDR3 covers 13 residues. V was clipped by 6 bases and J by 10 bases, with 18 bases between them. Germline V gives CDR1 LNHDA, CDR2 SQIVND (reference sequence). The CDR3 nucleotides read TGTGCCAGTAGCGCCACGGTGGACAGATCAGCTTTCTTT. Amino acids: CASSATVDRSAFF.

The chain employs TRBV3-1 (or the pseudogene TRBV3-2) and TRBJ2-1; weak D call: TRBD1 (5 bases). The CDR3 has 13 residues. Germline CDR1 reads LGHDT; CDR2 reads YNNKEL (reference sequence). V lost 0 bases and J 14 bases, leaving 14 bases between the germline ends. This CDR3 reads CASSQDGGAGKFF. CDR3 bases: TGTGCCAGCAGCCAAGACGGTGGGGCTGGCAAGTTCTTC.

For the CDR3, the DNA is TGTGCCAGCAGTTTAGCCCAGGGTGCTGGAAACACCATATATTTT. This encodes CASSLAQGAGNTIYF. The V gene is TRBV27, the J gene TRBJ1-3, with D perhaps TRBD1 (5 bases). The V end lost 2 bases, the J end lost 2 bases, and 10 bases lay between the germline ends. This CDR3 is built from 15 residues. The germline V gene has CDR1 MNHEY and CDR2 SMNVEV (reference sequence).

V and J are TRBV29-1 and TRBJ2-5, with TRBD1 as a possible D gene (6 bases). The ends were cut back, 4 bases at V and 4 bases at J, with 25 bases in the middle. The CDR3 consists of 17 residues. Germline V gene sequence: CDR1 SQVTM, CDR2 ANQGSEA. CDR3 DNA sequence: TGCAGCGTTGTTGCAGGGGACACCACCCTCTCAGGAGAGACCCAGTACTTC. It encodes CSVVAGDTTLSGETQYF.

The gene calls are TRBV15 and TRBJ1-2; 9 positions agree with TRBD1. CDR3 size: 18 residues. J lost 7 bases, V lost 5 bases, and 20 bases had no gene match. The germline gives CDR1 LNHNV, CDR2 YYDKDF (reference sequence). CDR3 sequence reads: CATSGLRDRDLTGPGYTF. CDR3 DNA sequence: TGTGCCACCAGCGGCCTCCGGGACAGGGATTTAACTGGGCCTGGCTACACCTTC.

This chain connects TRBV6-1 to TRBJ2-7; perhaps TRBD2 as D (6 bases). CDR1 is MNHNS and CDR2 is SASEGT in the germline V gene. Trimming left V 0 bases short and J 3 bases short, with 12 bases between. CDR3 size: 15 residues. DNA of the CDR3: TGTGCCAGCAGTGAAGCCCCCGGAGGGGTCTACGAGCAGTACTTC. Translation: CASSEAPGGVYEQYF.

The genes are TRBV5-6 and TRBJ2-7; D is ambiguous. Trimming took 5 bases from V and 0 from J, leaving 15 bases between them. The CDR3 covers 15 residues. The germline V gene encodes CDR1 SGHDT and CDR2 YYEEEE. The CDR3, as DNA: TGTGCCAGCAGTCAGTATGATATCTTCTCCTACGAGCAGTACTTC. It specifies CASSQYDIFSYEQYF.

This chain uses TRBV2 with TRBJ2-7; TRBD1 agrees at 12 bases. The length of the CDR3 is 13 residues. Germline loops: CDR1 SNHLY, CDR2 FYNNEI. The V gene end was trimmed by 8 bases and the J gene end by 7 bases; junction bases not matched to a gene: 6. In DNA form, the CDR3 reads TGTGCCAGCGAGGGACAGGGGGCATGGGAGCAGTACTTC. This sequence encodes CASEGQGAWEQYF.

This chain joins TRBV9 and TRBJ2-2; no firm D call. CDR3 length: 13 residues. Germline V CDR1 and CDR2: SGDLS, YYNGEE. V lost 3 bases, J lost 3 bases, and 6 bases lay in between. The CDR3 loop reads CASSAEYTGELFF. CDR3 in DNA: TGTGCCAGCAGCGCTGAGTACACCGGGGAGCTGTTTTTT.

The chain joins TRBV9 to TRBJ2-2; D is unclear. V lost 6 bases to trimming and J lost 4 bases, with 16 bases between them. The length of the CDR3 is 15 residues. CDR1 SGDLS and CDR2 YYNGEE come from the germline V gene. The CDR3 reads CASTQLNTPTGELFF. Written as DNA, the CDR3 is TGTGCCAGCACCCAATTAAACACCCCCACCGGGGAGCTGTTTTTT.

This clone appeared a single time. The V gene is TRBV11-2, the J gene TRBJ1-6; TRBD1 matches at 8 bases. The CDR3 runs to 14 residues. V gave up 3 bases and J gave up 9 bases; unmatched junction bases: 4. CDR1 and CDR2 (germline): SGHAT, FQNNGV. The DNA of the CDR3 is TGTGCCAGCAGCTTGAGACAGGGGATTTCACCCCTCCACTTT. This sequence encodes CASSLRQGISPLHF.

The chain has TRBV19 and TRBJ2-2, with 11 bases matching TRBD2. V trimming: 2 bases; J trimming: 3 bases; junction bases outside the gene matches: 11. Germline V gene lookup returns CDR1 LNHDA and CDR2 SQIVND (reference sequence). The CDR3 is 19 residues long. The CDR3 region has the DNA TGTGCCAGTAGTATACTCGAGGCTAGCGGGGGGCTTTACACCGGGGAGCTGTTTTTT. Protein product: CASSILEASGGLYTGELFF.

This chain connects TRBV30 to TRBJ1-1; D gene ambiguous. Germline V gives CDR1 GTSNPN, CDR2 SVGIG (reference sequence). This CDR3 is built from 11 residues. Trimming shortened V by 3 bases and J by 10 bases, and 12 bases separated the two germline ends. The CDR3 loop is CAWRIEVGAFF. The CDR3 coding sequence is TGTGCCTGGAGGATCGAGGTAGGAGCTTTCTTT.

CDR3 region: CASSISRTGGQSSLQHF. CDR3 nucleotides: TGTGCCAGTAGTATATCGAGGACGGGGGGGCAATCATCACTCCAGCATTTT. The rearrangement joins TRBV19 to TRBJ1-5; TRBD1 is a possible D gene (6 bases). Germline-derived CDR1 and CDR2 are LNHDA and SQIVND (reference sequence). V gave up 2 bases and J gave up 12 bases, with 26 bases separating them. The CDR3 spans 17 residues.

The chain uses TRBV9 and TRBJ1-5; D call uncertain. V was pared by 4 bases and J by 3 bases, with 14 bases between. The CDR3 has 15 amino acids. CDR1 is SGDLS, CDR2 YYNGEE, per germline. The CDR3 spells CASSSHSGPNQPQHF. The CDR3 nucleotides read TGTGCCAGCAGCTCCCACTCTGGGCCCAATCAGCCCCAGCATTTT.